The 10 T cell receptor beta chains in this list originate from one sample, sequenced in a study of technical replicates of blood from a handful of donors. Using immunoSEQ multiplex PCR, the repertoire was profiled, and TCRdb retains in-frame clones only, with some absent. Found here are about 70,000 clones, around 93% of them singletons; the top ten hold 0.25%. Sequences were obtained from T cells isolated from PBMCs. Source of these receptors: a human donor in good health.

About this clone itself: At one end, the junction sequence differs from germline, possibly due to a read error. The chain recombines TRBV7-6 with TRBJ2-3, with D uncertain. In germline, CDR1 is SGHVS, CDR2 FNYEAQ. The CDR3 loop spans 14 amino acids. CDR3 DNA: TGTGCCAGCACCTTACTTCCTAGCACAGATACGCAGTATTTT. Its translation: CASTLLPSTDTQYF.

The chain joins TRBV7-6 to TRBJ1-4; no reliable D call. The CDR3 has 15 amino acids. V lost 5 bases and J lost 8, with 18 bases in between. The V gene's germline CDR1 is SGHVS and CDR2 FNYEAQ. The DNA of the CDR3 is TGTGCCAGCAGCCCGCCTGAGGTTGCTCGAGAAAAACTGTTTTTT. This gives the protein CASSPPEVAREKLFF.

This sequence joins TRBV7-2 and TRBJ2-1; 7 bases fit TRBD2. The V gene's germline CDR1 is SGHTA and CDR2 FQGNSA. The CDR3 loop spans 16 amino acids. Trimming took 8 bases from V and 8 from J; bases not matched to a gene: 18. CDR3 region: CASAPPGLVGGDEQFF. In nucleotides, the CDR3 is TGTGCCAGCGCCCCCCCCGGACTAGTGGGCGGCGATGAGCAGTTCTTC.

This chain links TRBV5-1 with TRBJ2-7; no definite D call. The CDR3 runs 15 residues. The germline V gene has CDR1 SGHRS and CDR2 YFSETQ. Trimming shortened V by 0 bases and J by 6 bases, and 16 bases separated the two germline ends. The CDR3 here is CASSLDLDALGEQYF. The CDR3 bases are TGCGCCAGCAGCTTGGACCTAGATGCTCTAGGCGAGCAGTACTTC.

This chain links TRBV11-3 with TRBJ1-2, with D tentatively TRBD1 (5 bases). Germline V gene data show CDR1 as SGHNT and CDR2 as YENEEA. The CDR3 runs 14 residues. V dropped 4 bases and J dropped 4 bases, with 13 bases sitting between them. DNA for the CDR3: TGTGCCAGCAGCTCATTCCAGGGTTCCTATGGCTACACCTTC. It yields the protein CASSSFQGSYGYTF.

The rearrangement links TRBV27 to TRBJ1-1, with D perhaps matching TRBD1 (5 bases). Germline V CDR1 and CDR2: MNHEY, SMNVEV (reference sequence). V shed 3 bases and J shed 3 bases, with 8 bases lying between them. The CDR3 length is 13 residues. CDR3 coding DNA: TGTGCCAGCAGTTTCGACAGATACACTGAAGCTTTCTTT. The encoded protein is CASSFDRYTEAFF.

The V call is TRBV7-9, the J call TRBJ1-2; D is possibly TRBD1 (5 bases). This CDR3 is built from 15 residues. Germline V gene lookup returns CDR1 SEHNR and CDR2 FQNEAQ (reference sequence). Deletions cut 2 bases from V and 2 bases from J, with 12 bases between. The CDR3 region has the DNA TGTGCCAGCAGCTTAAAACCGGGGGAAAACTATGGCTACACCTTC. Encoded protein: CASSLKPGENYGYTF.

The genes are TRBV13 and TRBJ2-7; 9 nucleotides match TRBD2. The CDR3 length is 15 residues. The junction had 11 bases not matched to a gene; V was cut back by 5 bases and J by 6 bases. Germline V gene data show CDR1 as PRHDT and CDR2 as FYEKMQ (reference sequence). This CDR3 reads CASSLTAGGEGEQYF. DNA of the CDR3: TGTGCCAGCAGCCTCACGGCGGGAGGGGAGGGCGAGCAGTACTTC.

CDR3 amino acids: CASSHPLSGLAGASRPLSYEQYF. The CDR3 nucleotides read TGCGCCAGCAGCCACCCGTTATCGGGACTAGCGGGAGCGTCCAGACCTTTGAGTTACGAGCAGTACTTC. The J gene is TRBJ2-7, the V gene TRBV5-1; 14 nucleotides line up with TRBD2. This CDR3 has 23 residues. J lost 4 bases, V lost 4 bases, and 28 bases had no gene match. The germline V gene encodes CDR1 SGHRS and CDR2 YFSETQ.

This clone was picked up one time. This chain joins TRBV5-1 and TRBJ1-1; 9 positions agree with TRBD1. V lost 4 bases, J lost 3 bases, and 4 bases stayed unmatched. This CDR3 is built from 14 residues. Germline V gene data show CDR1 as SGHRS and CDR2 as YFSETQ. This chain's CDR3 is CASSLQGADTEAFF. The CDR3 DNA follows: TGCGCCAGCAGCCTACAGGGGGCGGACACTGAAGCTTTCTTT.